This T cell receptor beta chain was found in a study of cytotoxic CD8 clonotypes in ibrutinib-treated CLL. Clones were read by immunoSEQ multiplex PCR, and TCRdb kept only the in-frame ones, dropping some. The sample consists of about 60,000 clones, around 55% of them appearing once. V lost 8 bases, J lost 5 bases, and 22 bases lay in between. CDR3 length: 15 amino acids. General study results and limits: Sampling times differed between sustained-remission and progressing patients. Shared public clonotypes were rare, and on treatment they either got smaller or stayed the same. Clonality was elevated at ibrutinib response and had returned toward baseline at progression.

Points on this clone: Its antigen is not known.

The material sequenced was PBMCs, taken after 24 months of ibrutinib treatment. The rearrangement joins TRBV5-3 to TRBJ1-2; a possible D gene is TRBD1 (5 bases). TRBV5-3 is labeled an ORF, and its function is uncertain. This sequence originates from a human donor with chronic lymphocytic leukemia. DNA of the CDR3: TGTGCCAGCAGCGGGCAGGGCGTGGAGTTTTATGGCTACACCTTC. Its translation is CASSGQGVEFYGYTF.